This T cell receptor beta chain originates from a study of beta chain features in type 1 diabetes. This clone was observed a handful of times. Antigen specificity is unknown. Of the isolated RNA, all was reverse transcribed, and so the sequenced material was expressed TCRB transcripts. The data were produced by immunoSEQ multiplex PCR, yet TCRdb's version contains in-frame clones alone and is incomplete. Of roughly 500,000 clones listed, about an eighth are singletons. The CDR3 has 15 amino acids. With 5 bases clipped from V and 6 bases from J, the junction kept 6 bases outside the gene matches. Germline lookup yields CDR1 SEHNR and CDR2 FQNEAQ (reference sequence). Sampling consisted of one heparinised blood draw per donor, averaging approximately 120 mL. General study findings and limits: TCRB CDR3s were moderately but significantly shorter in Type 1 diabetes patients in all four CD4+ subsets.

This TCR derives from a woman under 30 in good health. Material for sequencing was naive CD4+ T cells from blood. V and J are TRBV7-9 and TRBJ2-1, with 11 positions matching TRBD2. The CDR3 DNA reads TGTGCCAGCAGCCCACCTAGCGGGGGGATCAATGAGCAGTTCTTC. Encoded protein: CASSPPSGGINEQFF.